These 13 T cell receptor beta chains share one sample of origin, sequenced in a study of technical replicates of blood from several donors. Produced via immunoSEQ multiplex PCR; TCRdb's table is partial and in-frame only. The sample has about 62,000 clones, about 98% seen once. The sequencing sample was made of T cells isolated from PBMCs. The receptors derive from a human donor in good health.

V is TRBV12-5 and J is TRBJ2-3; the match to TRBD2 covers 10 bases. Germline CDR1 LGHNT, CDR2 FRNRAP. The CDR3 covers 16 residues. After removal of 2 bases from V and 4 bases from J, the junction contained 6 bases not matched to a gene. This CDR3 reads CASGLQAGGPPDTQYF. The DNA of the CDR3 is TGTGCTAGTGGTTTGCAAGCGGGGGGGCCCCCAGATACGCAGTATTTT.

The chain links TRBV4-1 to TRBJ2-5; 11 nucleotides align to TRBD2. Germline lookup yields CDR1 MGHRA and CDR2 YSYEKL. V shed 1 base, J shed 7 bases, and the junction held 11 bases outside the gene matches. The CDR3 runs 17 residues. As DNA, the CDR3 is TGCGCCAGCAGCCAAGTTAGGCTAGCGGGGGGTTTGGGGACCCAGTACTTC. It specifies CASSQVRLAGGLGTQYF.

The rearrangement joins TRBV11-2 to TRBJ2-3; 8 nucleotides align to TRBD2. Trimming took 1 base from V and 3 from J; bases not matched to a gene: 6. CDR1 and CDR2 from the germline V gene are SGHAT and FQNNGV. The CDR3 extends over 16 amino acids. CDR3 in DNA: TGTGCCAGCAGCTTAGTTGCGGGAGGAGCGACAGATACGCAGTATTTT. Residues: CASSLVAGGATDTQYF.

The chain recombines TRBV29-1 with TRBJ2-2; maybe TRBD2 (6 bases). Trimming took 2 bases from V and 5 from J, leaving 15 bases between them. CDR3 length equals 15 residues. Germline-derived CDR1 and CDR2 are SQVTM and ANQGSEA. In DNA, the CDR3 is TGCAGCGTTGAAAGTGGACGGGAGCGGACCGGGGAGCTGTTTTTT. Amino acids: CSVESGRERTGELFF.

This sequence joins TRBV7-8 and TRBJ1-5; 7 bases agree with TRBD1. CDR1 is SGHVS, CDR2 FQNEAQ, per germline. V shed 2 bases, J shed 2 bases, and the junction held 9 bases outside the gene matches. The CDR3 sequence is 17 residues long. CDR3 in DNA: TGTGCCAGCAGCTTAAACACTTACAGGGGCGGCAATCAGCCCCAGCATTTT. Amino acid sequence: CASSLNTYRGGNQPQHF.

The genes are TRBV5-6 and TRBJ2-7, with TRBD1 matching 8 bases. The CDR3 loop spans 13 amino acids. The ends lost 3 bases at V and 9 bases at J; junction bases unmatched: 8. Germline CDR1 SGHDT, CDR2 YYEEEE. DNA for the CDR3: TGTGCCAGCAGCTCCGGACAGGGAGTGGGGCAGTACTTC. The encoded protein is CASSSGQGVGQYF.

The gene calls are TRBV5-1 and TRBJ1-1, with 7 bases aligning to TRBD1. V lost 5 bases, J lost 5 bases, and 9 bases stayed unmatched. The CDR3 covers 14 residues. The germline gives CDR1 SGHRS, CDR2 YFSETQ. The CDR3 region is CASSLDTGVTEAFF. For the CDR3, the DNA is TGCGCCAGCAGTCTTGACACAGGGGTGACTGAAGCTTTCTTT.

The CDR3 region is CASTGGANIQYF. The CDR3 nucleotides read TGTGCCAGTACAGGGGGCGCGAACATTCAGTACTTC. V is TRBV6-1 and J is TRBJ2-4; TRBD1 matches at 9 bases. V gave up 9 bases and J gave up 7 bases; unmatched junction bases: 4. This CDR3 is 12 amino acids long. Germline CDR1 reads MNHNS; CDR2 reads SASEGT.

The chain joins TRBV4-1 to TRBJ1-3; D not resolved. In germline, CDR1 is MGHRA, CDR2 YSYEKL. The CDR3 runs to 17 residues. V gave up 2 bases and J gave up 0 bases, with 14 bases separating them. CDR3 nucleotide sequence: TGCGCCAGCAGCCAACAACCTAGACCGTCCTCTGGAAACACCATATATTTT. This sequence encodes CASSQQPRPSSGNTIYF.

J is TRBJ1-2 and V is TRBV5-6; D is perhaps TRBD1 (5 bases). Trimming shortened V by 4 bases and J by 1 base, and 11 bases separated the two germline ends. CDR3 size: 14 residues. Germline-derived CDR1 and CDR2 are SGHDT and YYEEEE. CDR3 sequence reads: CASSTVGVNYGYTF. Written as DNA, the CDR3 is TGTGCCAGCAGCACCGTAGGGGTTAACTATGGCTACACCTTC.

The rearrangement links TRBV9 to TRBJ2-7; 7 positions match TRBD2. Germline trimming cut 0 bases from V and 2 bases from J; bases unmatched to any gene: 5. The CDR3 is 15 residues long. Germline-derived CDR1 and CDR2 are SGDLS and YYNGEE. DNA for the CDR3: TGTGCCAGCAGCGTAGCGGAGGGAGGGCCCTACGAGCAGTACTTC. Translated, it gives CASSVAEGGPYEQYF. Complete variable domain (other parts from reference TRBV9 and TRBJ2-7): DSGVTQTPKHLITATGQRVTLRCSPRSGDLSVYWYQQSLDQGLQFLIQYYNGEERAKGNILERFSAQQFPDLHSELNLSSLELGDSALYFCASSVAEGGPYEQYFGPGTRLTVT.

V usage is TRBV27 and J usage is TRBJ1-2; 10 nucleotides line up with TRBD1. CDR1 is MNHEY and CDR2 is SMNVEV in the germline V gene (reference sequence). V shed 4 bases, J shed 8 bases, and the junction held 7 bases outside the gene matches. The CDR3 runs 14 residues. CDR3 nucleotides: TGTGCCAGCAGTTGGACCGGGACAGGGGACGGCTACACCTTC. This translates into CASSWTGTGDGYTF.

The gene calls are TRBV4-1 and TRBJ2-1; the match to TRBD2 covers 12 bases. V lost 4 bases, J lost 4 bases, and 8 bases stayed unmatched. The CDR3 has 17 residues. Germline lookup yields CDR1 MGHRA and CDR2 YSYEKL. CDR3 in DNA: TGCGCCAGCAGCCTAGCCCAGACTAGCGGGGGATACAATGAGCAGTTCTTC. Translated, it gives CASSLAQTSGGYNEQFF.